These T cell receptor beta chains were read from a single sample in a study of blood T cells in healthy people across ages. Each CDR3 protein is one row after TCRdb ran MiXCR on the 5' RACE reads. In the table there are 650,000 to 800,000 distinct CDR3 sequences, 44% of which are singletons. The sample consisted of blood. All receptors come from a man aged 55 to 70 in good health. CDR3s leave out the opening cysteine and the closing phenylalanine or tryptophan. Where a row states a size, it is once, few, many or the class of an expanded clone; other rows omit it.

size: few
V: TRBV10-3
J: TRBJ1-5
CDR3: ATRLDGLSNQPQH

size: .
V: TRBV2
J: TRBJ2-1
CDR3: ASSGGEGSTQF

size: many
V: TRBV7-6
J: TRBJ1-5
CDR3: ASSLSSNQPQH

size: once
V: TRBV2
J: TRBJ2-1
CDR3: ASSMDTGRYNEQF

size: .
V: TRBV6-2/TRBV6-3
J: TRBJ2-1
CDR3: ASSSGPGYGTYNEQF

size: few
V: TRBV10-2
J: TRBJ1-2
CDR3: ASSEVPRDRGVDGYT

size: .
V: TRBV6-1
J: TRBJ2-5
CDR3: AISGLAETQY

size: .
V: TRBV7-8
J: TRBJ2-5
CDR3: ASSLGARGQETRY

size: .
V: TRBV18
J: TRBJ1-5
CDR3: ASSPSGGGQPQH

size: many
V: TRBV30
J: TRBJ2-7
CDR3: AWSVVSSYEQY

size: .
V: TRBV3-1
J: TRBJ1-2
CDR3: ASSQWDYGYT

size: few
V: TRBV27
J: TRBJ2-1
CDR3: ASGLAGSINEQF

size: .
V: TRBV18
J: TRBJ2-5
CDR3: ASSRSRGETQY

size: .
V: TRBV3-1
J: TRBJ2-1
CDR3: ASSQVPGLAEYNEQF

size: once
V: TRBV14
J: TRBJ2-5
CDR3: ASSNLAAQETQY

size: few
V: TRBV5-1
J: TRBJ1-2
CDR3: ASTLEPSSKGYT

size: .
V: TRBV3-1
J: TRBJ2-4
CDR3: ASSPGVLAGGPFDIQY

size: .
V: TRBV9
J: TRBJ2-1
CDR3: ASSGKQGAHEQF

size: .
V: TRBV7-2
J: TRBJ2-5
CDR3: ASSHYTGIQETQY

size: .
V: TRBV20-1
J: TRBJ2-7
CDR3: SARIASGTYEQY

size: few
V: TRBV12-3/TRBV12-4
J: TRBJ2-7
CDR3: ASSFKTGFNYEQY

size: few
V: TRBV27
J: TRBJ2-7
CDR3: ASSSTAAGEQY

size: .
V: TRBV3-1
J: .
CDR3: ASSRGGASGSSYNEQY

size: few
V: TRBV28
J: TRBJ2-7
CDR3: ASSLFSQGPSSYEQY

size: .
V: TRBV7-9
J: TRBJ1-2
CDR3: ASSFTGGSGYT

size: .
V: TRBV11-2
J: .
CDR3: ASSPTAGPIPDEQY

size: few
V: TRBV6-1
J: TRBJ2-7
CDR3: ASIKPGQGNYEQY

size: .
V: TRBV20-1
J: TRBJ2-3
CDR3: SASQPTDTQY

size: many
V: TRBV5-1
J: TRBJ2-5
CDR3: ASSLGDRETQY

size: few
V: TRBV12-3/TRBV12-4
J: TRBJ2-5
CDR3: ASSLTSEATQY

size: .
V: TRBV5-1
J: TRBJ1-2
CDR3: ASSLSPGGDGYT

size: many
V: TRBV5-1
J: TRBJ2-3
CDR3: ASSPGLNTDTQY

size: .
V: TRBV7-2
J: TRBJ2-7
CDR3: ASSPRWAYEQY

size: few
V: TRBV28
J: TRBJ1-2
CDR3: ASSPNSDYT

size: .
V: TRBV7-2
J: TRBJ2-3
CDR3: ASSLVQSGGGSTDTQY

size: many
V: TRBV11-2
J: TRBJ2-7
CDR3: ASSFVDSSYEQY

size: .
V: TRBV4-2
J: TRBJ2-1
CDR3: ASSRSSGRGVMEQF

size: few
V: TRBV4-1
J: TRBJ2-1
CDR3: ASSRSGGVSYNEQF

size: many
V: TRBV2
J: TRBJ2-5
CDR3: ASSTGTREKRY

size: .
V: TRBV6-5
J: TRBJ1-4
CDR3: ANSPHGQGKKLF

size: .
V: TRBV6-5
J: TRBJ1-4
CDR3: ASSKRGGQLAEKLF

size: few
V: TRBV7-2
J: TRBJ2-7
CDR3: ASSLYRAEQY

size: few
V: TRBV7-2
J: TRBJ2-7
CDR3: ASSLVAGLAPGDEQY

size: once
V: TRBV28
J: .
CDR3: ASSFYRNEQY

size: .
V: TRBV4-3
J: .
CDR3: ASSQERGPGETQY

size: few
V: TRBV3-1
J: .
CDR3: ASSQGKGAVEQY

size: few
V: TRBV7-2
J: TRBJ2-1
CDR3: ASSFQSGDEQF

size: .
V: TRBV2
J: .
CDR3: ASSESGGGYGTQY

size: .
V: TRBV10-3
J: TRBJ2-7
CDR3: AISGAGGTSSYEQY

size: .
V: TRBV13
J: TRBJ1-4
CDR3: AGSRRVTTNEKLF

size: .
V: TRBV28
J: TRBJ2-7
CDR3: ATGPRYEQY

size: .
V: TRBV7-2
J: TRBJ2-3
CDR3: ASSLRAGHGDTQY

size: .
V: TRBV12-3/TRBV12-4
J: TRBJ2-5
CDR3: ASTPRVSETQY

size: .
V: TRBV10-1
J: TRBJ2-7
CDR3: ASSDVPTYEQY

size: .
V: TRBV25-1
J: TRBJ1-3
CDR3: ASSIGTFGNTIY

size: .
V: TRBV9
J: TRBJ2-5
CDR3: ASSGGTSGGDQETQY